These T cell receptor beta chains were read from a single sample in a study of blood T cell repertoires in COVID-19. Produced via immunoSEQ multiplex PCR; TCRdb's table is partial and in-frame only. The repertoire has approximately 250,000 clones, roughly 91% of them found once; the top ten carry 4.1%. Sequencing used PBMCs or T cells enriched from blood (not recorded which). These receptors originate from a young woman who had recovered from COVID-19. CDR3s include the opening cysteine and the closing phenylalanine or tryptophan. Where a row states a size, it is once, few, many or the class of an expanded clone; other rows omit it.

V,size,J,CDR3
TRBV29-1,.,TRBJ2-7,CSAGLGVPYEQYF
TRBV4-3,.,TRBJ2-7,CASSQDVMASGTSYEQYF
TRBV7-2,once,TRBJ2-5,CASSPLPGLTETQYF
TRBV5-6,.,TRBJ2-1,CASSSSRDSYNEQFF
TRBV5-4,.,TRBJ2-1,CASSPVEGRGPDGGNEQFF
TRBV7-3,.,TRBJ1-3,CASSLDRAGNTIYF
TRBV30,.,TRBJ2-3,CAWSSGRTDTQYF
TRBV4-1,.,TRBJ2-1,CASSRGQGFYNEQFF
TRBV19,.,TRBJ2-1,CASTTTLGLDDNEQFF
TRBV11-2,.,TRBJ2-1,CASSLGWDTGEQFF
TRBV28,.,TRBJ2-7,CARFLEGVYEQYF
TRBV25-1,.,TRBJ2-7,CASRTGGSYEQYF
TRBV18,.,TRBJ2-3,CASSLTRGGADTQYF
TRBV30,.,TRBJ2-5,CAWSTDRSVGTQYF
TRBV7-9,once,TRBJ1-2,CASSFPGQGVYGYGYTF
TRBV5-1,.,TRBJ1-4,CASSGQTNEKLFF
TRBV10-3,.,TRBJ2-1,CAIRSGTSGSTNEQFF
TRBV7-2,.,TRBJ2-1,CASSLAKMTGTEQFF
TRBV19,.,TRBJ2-1,CASSIAAAREQFF
TRBV28,.,TRBJ2-2,CASRQTLSGELFF
TRBV5-4,once,TRBJ1-1,CASGQIMNTEAFF
TRBV6-5,once,TRBJ1-1,CASRQTGDDTEAFF
TRBV28,once,TRBJ1-2,CASTMTAQGYTF
TRBV2,.,TRBJ2-2,CASSWGDTGELFF
TRBV7-9,.,TRBJ1-1,CAKQGPSEAFF
TRBV20-1,.,TRBJ2-7,CSASQAYEQYF
TRBV7-3,.,TRBJ2-2,CASSLTSSGKVTGELFF
TRBV7-6,.,TRBJ1-1,CASSIATTTEAFF
TRBV28,.,TRBJ1-5,CASRRLGQGEWISNQPQHF
TRBV5-1,.,TRBJ1-1,CASSARQGSYTEAFF
TRBV28,.,TRBJ1-2,CASSSSGNGYTF
TRBV19,.,TRBJ1-5,CASSIPRQGAGQPQHF
TRBV9,.,TRBJ2-3,CASSTRTGGADTQYF
TRBV29-1,.,TRBJ2-3,CSVEADIRPDTQYF
TRBV7-9,once,TRBJ2-5,CASSLRKGGTGAIQETQYF